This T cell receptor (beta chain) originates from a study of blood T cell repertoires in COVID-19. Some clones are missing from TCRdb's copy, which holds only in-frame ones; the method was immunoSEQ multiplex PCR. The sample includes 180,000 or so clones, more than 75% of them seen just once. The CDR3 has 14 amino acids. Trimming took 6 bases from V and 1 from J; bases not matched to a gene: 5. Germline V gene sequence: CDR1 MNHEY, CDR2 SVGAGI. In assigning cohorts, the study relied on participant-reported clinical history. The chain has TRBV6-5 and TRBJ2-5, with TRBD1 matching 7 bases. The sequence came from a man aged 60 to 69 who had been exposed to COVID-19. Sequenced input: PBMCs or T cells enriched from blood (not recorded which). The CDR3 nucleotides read TGTGCCAGCAGCCTTGGGACAGTCCAAGAGACCCAGTACTTC. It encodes CASSLGTVQETQYF.